This TCR beta chain was captured by sequencing in a study of cytotoxic CD8 clonotypes in ibrutinib-treated CLL. The wider study: Response samples were drawn at a median of about twelve months of treatment, range 6 to 36. Study findings and constraints: At the start, clonality exceeded age-matched healthy donors and followed circulating CD8+ T-cell counts.

V was trimmed by 6 bases and J by 0 bases, leaving 6 bases between them. Per the germline V gene, CDR1 is WNHNN and CDR2 is SYGVQD (reference sequence). This CDR3 has 12 amino acids. About this clone itself: Antigen specificity is unknown.

Here immunoSEQ multiplex PCR was the method, and the copy in TCRdb shows in-frame clones only, minus some. Of about 200,000 clones listed, 79% are singletons. The genes are TRBV10-1 and TRBJ2-7; D is unresolved. This TCR was recovered from a human donor with chronic lymphocytic leukemia. Sample: PBMCs, taken after 12 months of ibrutinib treatment. CDR3 residues: CASSRSSYEQYF. CDR3 DNA: TGCGCCAGCAGCCGGAGCTCCTACGAGCAGTACTTC.